This is a list of T cell receptor beta chains from one sample in a study of OX40 agonist ivuxolimab in advanced cancers. Assay used: immunoSEQ multiplex PCR; TCRdb lists only in-frame clones, some missing. This sample has about 45,000 clones; roughly nine tenths occur once, and the top ten carry roughly a sixth. The sequencing here drew on CD4+ or CD8+ T cells sorted from blood, taken in a trial of the OX40 agonist ivuxolimab. The origin of the receptors is an adult with an advanced solid tumor such as melanoma, head and neck, liver or kidney cancer. CDR3s include the opening cysteine and the closing phenylalanine or tryptophan. Each record gives: clone size, J gene, D gene, V gene, CDR3 DNA, CDR3 protein. D genes are given only for firm matches. Clone size is not always given. Where it is, it says once, few, many or a class for expanded clones.

clone size: .; J gene: TRBJ2-7; D gene: .; V gene: TRBV6-5; CDR3 DNA: TGTGCCAGCAGTTCGACTCAGGGCTACGAGCAGTACTTC; CDR3 protein: CASSSTQGYEQYF
clone size: .; J gene: TRBJ1-1; D gene: .; V gene: TRBV14; CDR3 DNA: TGTGCCAGCAGCCCGATCGGGTTTTTGGGCACTGAAGCTTTCTTT; CDR3 protein: CASSPIGFLGTEAFF
clone size: .; J gene: TRBJ2-3; D gene: .; V gene: TRBV14; CDR3 DNA: TGTGCCAGCAGCCAAGACAGTCACACAGATACGCAGTATTTT; CDR3 protein: CASSQDSHTDTQYF
clone size: .; J gene: TRBJ2-2; D gene: TRBD2; V gene: TRBV10-2; CDR3 DNA: TGCGCCAGCAGTGAGTTAGCGGGCGGACTAGTCACCGGGGAGCTGTTTTTT; CDR3 protein: CASSELAGGLVTGELFF
clone size: .; J gene: TRBJ2-1; D gene: .; V gene: TRBV7-8; CDR3 DNA: TGTGCCAGCAGCTTAGTAGGCCGAAACAATGAGCAGTTCTTC; CDR3 protein: CASSLVGRNNEQFF
clone size: .; J gene: TRBJ2-7; D gene: .; V gene: TRBV5-6; CDR3 DNA: TGTGCCAGCAGCACCGGGCGAAGCTCCTACGAGCAGTACTTC; CDR3 protein: CASSTGRSSYEQYF
clone size: .; J gene: TRBJ1-1; D gene: .; V gene: TRBV7-3; CDR3 DNA: TGTGCCAGCAGCTTAGAAAAGGGGTGGACTGAAGCTTTCTTT; CDR3 protein: CASSLEKGWTEAFF
clone size: .; J gene: TRBJ2-7; D gene: .; V gene: TRBV6-8; CDR3 DNA: TGTGCCAGCAGTTACCCGGTGGGGGCAGGCGAGCCGGCCGACTACGAGCAGTACTTC; CDR3 protein: CASSYPVGAGEPADYEQYF
clone size: .; J gene: TRBJ1-1; D gene: .; V gene: TRBV2; CDR3 DNA: TGTGCCAGCAGTTGGGACGGGAACACTGAAGCTTTCTTT; CDR3 protein: CASSWDGNTEAFF
clone size: .; J gene: TRBJ2-7; D gene: TRBD1; V gene: TRBV5-4; CDR3 DNA: TGTGCCAGCAGCCTAAGACAGGGCCTCCACGAGCAGTACTTC; CDR3 protein: CASSLRQGLHEQYF
clone size: .; J gene: TRBJ1-6; D gene: .; V gene: TRBV27; CDR3 DNA: TGTGCCAGCAGTTGGGGGGCCGGTTCACCCCTCCACTTT; CDR3 protein: CASSWGAGSPLHF
clone size: .; J gene: TRBJ1-5; D gene: .; V gene: TRBV25-1; CDR3 DNA: TGTGCCAGCAGGGGGGAATGGGAGCCCCAGCATTTT; CDR3 protein: CASRGEWEPQHF
clone size: .; J gene: TRBJ1-2; D gene: .; V gene: TRBV29-1; CDR3 DNA: TGCAGCGTTGAAGATCCGGACTCCCAAATGTATGGCTACACCTTC; CDR3 protein: CSVEDPDSQMYGYTF
clone size: few; J gene: TRBJ1-5; D gene: .; V gene: TRBV27; CDR3 DNA: TGTGCCAGCAGTTTCGTGGGTCAGCCCCAGCATTTT; CDR3 protein: CASSFVGQPQHF
clone size: .; J gene: TRBJ2-5; D gene: .; V gene: TRBV5-4; CDR3 DNA: TGTGCCAGCAGCTTGGGGGTGAAGGCGGGTCCGGAGACCCAGTACTTC; CDR3 protein: CASSLGVKAGPETQYF
clone size: .; J gene: TRBJ2-3; D gene: .; V gene: TRBV18; CDR3 DNA: TGTGCCAGCTCACTATCTCATGGGGGTCCAGATACGCAGTATTTT; CDR3 protein: CASSLSHGGPDTQYF
clone size: .; J gene: TRBJ2-2; D gene: TRBD2; V gene: TRBV5-4; CDR3 DNA: TGTGCCAGCAGCTTGCCTGGACTAGCGGGAGAGGCCGGGGAGCTGTTTTTT; CDR3 protein: CASSLPGLAGEAGELFF
clone size: .; J gene: TRBJ1-5; D gene: TRBD1; V gene: TRBV27; CDR3 DNA: TGTGCCAGCCAGGGACAGCCCAATCAGCCCCAGCATTTT; CDR3 protein: CASQGQPNQPQHF
clone size: once; J gene: TRBJ2-1; D gene: TRBD2; V gene: TRBV19; CDR3 DNA: TGTGCCAGTAGCGCGGGGGGCCTCCCGGATGAGCAGTTCTTC; CDR3 protein: CASSAGGLPDEQFF
clone size: .; J gene: TRBJ1-5; D gene: TRBD1; V gene: TRBV7-9; CDR3 DNA: TGTGCCAGCAGCTTGGGGACAGGCAATCAGCCCCAGCATTTT; CDR3 protein: CASSLGTGNQPQHF
clone size: .; J gene: TRBJ2-2; D gene: .; V gene: TRBV6-1; CDR3 DNA: TGTGCCAGCAGTGAAGATGGGGTCCACACCGGGGAGCTGTTTTTT; CDR3 protein: CASSEDGVHTGELFF
clone size: .; J gene: TRBJ1-1; D gene: .; V gene: TRBV4-1; CDR3 DNA: TGCGCCAGCAGCCAAATACAGGGAACTGAAGCTTTCTTT; CDR3 protein: CASSQIQGTEAFF
clone size: few; J gene: TRBJ1-1; D gene: .; V gene: TRBV10-3; CDR3 DNA: TGTGCCATCAGTGATCACTCCTGGAACACTGAAGCTTTCTTT; CDR3 protein: CAISDHSWNTEAFF
clone size: .; J gene: TRBJ1-1; D gene: .; V gene: TRBV15; CDR3 DNA: TGTGCCACCAGCAGAGATCGGGGTGGCACTGAAGCTTTCTTT; CDR3 protein: CATSRDRGGTEAFF
clone size: .; J gene: TRBJ2-3; D gene: .; V gene: TRBV10-2; CDR3 DNA: TGCGCCAGCAGTGAAAGGGGAACAGATACGCAGTATTTT; CDR3 protein: CASSERGTDTQYF
clone size: .; J gene: TRBJ2-1; D gene: .; V gene: TRBV14; CDR3 DNA: TGTGCCAGCAGCCAAAACCTTCTGTATGAGCAGTTCTTC; CDR3 protein: CASSQNLLYEQFF
clone size: .; J gene: TRBJ1-5; D gene: .; V gene: TRBV7-9; CDR3 DNA: TGTGCCAGCAGCCATGATGGGACTGGAACCCAGCATTTT; CDR3 protein: CASSHDGTGTQHF
clone size: .; J gene: TRBJ2-7; D gene: TRBD2; V gene: TRBV6-6; CDR3 DNA: TGTGCCAGCAGTTACAGCGGGGTCTACGAGCAGTACTTC; CDR3 protein: CASSYSGVYEQYF
clone size: .; J gene: TRBJ2-7; D gene: TRBD1; V gene: TRBV19; CDR3 DNA: TGTGCCAGTAGTATGGGACAGGGGGCCTACGAGCAGTACTTC; CDR3 protein: CASSMGQGAYEQYF
clone size: .; J gene: TRBJ1-1; D gene: .; V gene: TRBV6-5; CDR3 DNA: TGTGCCAGCAGTTACTCGACAGGCCACATGAACACTGAAGCTTTCTTT; CDR3 protein: CASSYSTGHMNTEAFF
clone size: .; J gene: TRBJ1-1; D gene: .; V gene: TRBV6-5; CDR3 DNA: TGTGCCAGCAGTTACGGGTGGGGCACTGAAGCTTTCTTT; CDR3 protein: CASSYGWGTEAFF
clone size: medium-sized; J gene: TRBJ1-1; D gene: .; V gene: TRBV10-3; CDR3 DNA: TGTGCCATCAGTGATGGGGGAACGGCGGAAGCTTTCTTT; CDR3 protein: CAISDGGTAEAFF
clone size: .; J gene: TRBJ1-3; D gene: .; V gene: TRBV2; CDR3 DNA: TGTGCCAGCAGTGAATTCAGGGAAGGAAACACCATATATTTT; CDR3 protein: CASSEFREGNTIYF
clone size: .; J gene: TRBJ1-5; D gene: .; V gene: TRBV4-2; CDR3 DNA: TGTGCCAGCAGCCAAGATGGCGAGGGACATCAGCCCCAGCATTTT; CDR3 protein: CASSQDGEGHQPQHF
clone size: .; J gene: TRBJ2-1; D gene: TRBD2; V gene: TRBV5-5; CDR3 DNA: TGTGCCAGCAGCTTGTATGCTCCTAGCGGGCCGACGATCCTCAATGAGCAGTTCTTC; CDR3 protein: CASSLYAPSGPTILNEQFF
clone size: .; J gene: TRBJ2-2; D gene: .; V gene: TRBV6-5; CDR3 DNA: TGTGCCAGCAGGGGATCGGGGAGATCCACCGGGGAGCTGTTTTTT; CDR3 protein: CASRGSGRSTGELFF
clone size: once; J gene: TRBJ1-5; D gene: .; V gene: TRBV6-5; CDR3 DNA: TGTGCCAGCAGTTACGGGGGGGCAAATCAGCCCCAGCATTTT; CDR3 protein: CASSYGGANQPQHF